The sample holds many counts of the clone carrying this T cell receptor beta chain. The sample originates from a study of response to subunit inactivated influenza vaccine. Per germline, CDR1 SEHNR and CDR2 FQNEAQ (reference sequence). This CDR3 region has 13 residues. V lost 3 bases to trimming and J lost 2 bases, with 6 bases between them. TCRdb itself ran the RT-PCR reads through MiXCR, one entry per CDR3 protein. This repertoire shows about 610,000 distinct CDR3 sequences, roughly 15% found once; its top ten account for 8.5% to 14%. The specimen was PBMCs from blood, collected roughly 13 days after vaccination. The chain joins TRBV7-9 to TRBJ2-3, with D unresolved. The TCR sequence derives from a man in his fifties or sixties who received an inactivated influenza vaccine. The CDR3 spells CASSFRLTDTQYF. The CDR3 DNA sequence: TGTGCCAGCAGCTTCCGACTCACAGATACGCAGTATTTT. Full variable domain (missing parts from reference TRBV7-9 and TRBJ2-3): DTGVSQNPRHKITKRGQNVTFRCDPISEHNRLYWYRQTLGQGPEFLTYFQNEAQLEKSRLLSDRFSAERPKGSFSTLEIQRTEQGDSAMYLCASSFRLTDTQYFGPGTRLTVL.